Described below is a single TCR beta chain sequence and its context. Per the original data handling: Nucleated cell counts were estimated from reference gene primer amplification. Sequencing used immunoSEQ multiplex PCR; TCRdb keeps in-frame clones, though not all of them. That table supplies the V and J calls and clone size; D and trimming were determined from the DNA. The table has about 300,000 clones, about 85% seen once; the top ten hold 5.5% to 6%. The source of the sample is a study of blood T cell repertoires in COVID-19. The trim removed 2 bases at V and 5 bases at J, leaving 7 bases unmatched. CDR1 MNHEY and CDR2 SVGAGI come from the germline V gene. The CDR3 loop spans 15 amino acids.

Sequencing was carried out using PBMCs or T cells enriched from blood (not recorded which). The rearrangement joins TRBV6-5 to TRBJ1-1; 8 nucleotides agree with TRBD1. This sequence originates from a woman under 40 who had recovered from COVID-19. The CDR3 region is CASSYPTGVGTEAFF. The CDR3 nucleotides are TGTGCCAGCAGTTACCCGACAGGGGTCGGGACTGAAGCTTTCTTT.